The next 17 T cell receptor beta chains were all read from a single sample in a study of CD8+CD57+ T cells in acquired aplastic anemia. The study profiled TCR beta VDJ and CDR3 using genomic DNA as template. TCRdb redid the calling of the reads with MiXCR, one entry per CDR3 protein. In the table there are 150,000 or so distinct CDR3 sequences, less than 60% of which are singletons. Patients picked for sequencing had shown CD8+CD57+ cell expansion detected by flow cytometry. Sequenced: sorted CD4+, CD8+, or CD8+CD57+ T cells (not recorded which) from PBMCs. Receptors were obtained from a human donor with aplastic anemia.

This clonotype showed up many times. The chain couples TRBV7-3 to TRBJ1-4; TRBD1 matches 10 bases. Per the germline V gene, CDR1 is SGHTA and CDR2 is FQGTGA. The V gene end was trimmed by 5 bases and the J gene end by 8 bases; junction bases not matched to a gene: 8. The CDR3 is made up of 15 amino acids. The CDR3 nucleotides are TGTGCCAGCAGCCTCACCGGGACAGGGGTCGAAAAACTGTTTTTT. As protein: CASSLTGTGVEKLFF.

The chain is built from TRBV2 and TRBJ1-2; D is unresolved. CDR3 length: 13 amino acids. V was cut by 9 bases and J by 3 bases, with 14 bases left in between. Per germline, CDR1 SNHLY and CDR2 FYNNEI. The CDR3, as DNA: TGTGCCAGGTTTAAACCGTATTACTATGGCTACACCTTC. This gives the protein CARFKPYYYGYTF.

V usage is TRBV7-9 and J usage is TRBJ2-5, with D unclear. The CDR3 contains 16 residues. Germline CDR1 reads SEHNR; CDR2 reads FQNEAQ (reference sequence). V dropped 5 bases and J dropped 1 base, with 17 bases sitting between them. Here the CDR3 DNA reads TGTGCCAGCAGCCAGGTCGTTAGTACGGGCCAAGAGACCCAGTACTTC. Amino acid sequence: CASSQVVSTGQETQYF. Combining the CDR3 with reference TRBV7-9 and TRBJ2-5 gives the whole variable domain DTGVSQNPRHKITKRGQNVTFRCDPISEHNRLYWYRQTLGQGPEFLTYFQNEAQLEKSRLLSDRFSAERPKGSFSTLEIQRTEQGDSAMYLCASSQVVSTGQETQYFGPGTRLLVL.

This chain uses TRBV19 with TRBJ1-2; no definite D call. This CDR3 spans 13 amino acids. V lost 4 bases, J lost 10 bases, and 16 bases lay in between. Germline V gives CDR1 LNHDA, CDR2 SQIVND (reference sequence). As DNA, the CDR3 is TGTGCCAGTAGTACCCACATAACAGATATCTACACCTTC. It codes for CASSTHITDIYTF.

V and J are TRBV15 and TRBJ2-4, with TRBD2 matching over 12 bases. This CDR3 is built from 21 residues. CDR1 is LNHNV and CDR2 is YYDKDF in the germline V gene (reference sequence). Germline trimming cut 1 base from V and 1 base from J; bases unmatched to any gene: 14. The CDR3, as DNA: TGTGCCACCAGCAGAGGCCCCCGGGCTAGCGGGGGGGATAGGGCCAAAAACATTCAGTACTTC. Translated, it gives CATSRGPRASGGDRAKNIQYF.

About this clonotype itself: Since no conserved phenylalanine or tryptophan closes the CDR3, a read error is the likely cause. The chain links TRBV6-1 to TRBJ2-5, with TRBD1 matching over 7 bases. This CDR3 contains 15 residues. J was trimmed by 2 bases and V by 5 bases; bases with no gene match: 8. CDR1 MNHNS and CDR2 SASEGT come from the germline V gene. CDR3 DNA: TGTGCCAGCAGTAGGTACAGGGGAAGGCAAGAGACCCAGTACCTC. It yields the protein CASSRYRGRQETQYL.

CDR3 in amino acids: CASSVDGMFSYGYTF. Here the CDR3 DNA reads TGTGCCAGCAGCGTAGACGGCATGTTCTCCTATGGCTACACCTTC. The rearrangement joins TRBV9 to TRBJ1-2; D is unresolved. CDR1 and CDR2 from the germline V gene are SGDLS and YYNGEE. Trimming left V 0 bases short and J 4 bases short, with 13 bases between. CDR3 length: 15 residues.

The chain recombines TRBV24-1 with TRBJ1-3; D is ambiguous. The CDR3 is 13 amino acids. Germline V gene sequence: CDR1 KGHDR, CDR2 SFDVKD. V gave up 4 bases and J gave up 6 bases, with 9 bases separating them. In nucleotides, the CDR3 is TGTGCCACCAGTGACCGACAAGAAAACACCATATATTTT. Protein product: CATSDRQENTIYF.

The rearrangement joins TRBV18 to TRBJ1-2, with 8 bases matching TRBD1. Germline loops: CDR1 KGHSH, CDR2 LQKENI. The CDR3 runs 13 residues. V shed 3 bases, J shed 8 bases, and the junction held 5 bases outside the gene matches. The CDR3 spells CASSPDRARGYTF. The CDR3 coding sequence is TGTGCCAGCTCACCGGACAGGGCCCGGGGCTACACCTTC.

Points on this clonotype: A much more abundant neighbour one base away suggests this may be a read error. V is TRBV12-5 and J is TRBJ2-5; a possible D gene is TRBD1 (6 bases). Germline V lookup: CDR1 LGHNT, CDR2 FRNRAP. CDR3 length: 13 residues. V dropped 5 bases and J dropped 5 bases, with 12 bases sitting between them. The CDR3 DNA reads TGTGCTAGTGGTGTGGGCAGGGGTGAGACCCAGTACTTC. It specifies CASGVGRGETQYF.

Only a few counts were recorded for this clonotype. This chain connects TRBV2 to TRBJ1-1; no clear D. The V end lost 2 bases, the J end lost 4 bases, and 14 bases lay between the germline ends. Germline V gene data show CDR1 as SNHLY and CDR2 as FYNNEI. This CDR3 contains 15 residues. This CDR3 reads CASSETVGTVTEAFF. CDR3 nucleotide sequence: TGTGCCAGCAGTGAAACTGTGGGTACGGTCACTGAAGCTTTCTTT.

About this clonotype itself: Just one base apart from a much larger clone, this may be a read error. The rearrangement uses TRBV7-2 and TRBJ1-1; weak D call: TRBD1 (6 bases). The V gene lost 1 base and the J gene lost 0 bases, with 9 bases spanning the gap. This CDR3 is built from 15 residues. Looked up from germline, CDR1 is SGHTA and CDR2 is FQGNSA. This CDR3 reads CASSLVRDMNTEAFF. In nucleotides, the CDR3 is TGTGCCAGCAGCTTAGTGAGGGACATGAACACTGAAGCTTTCTTT.

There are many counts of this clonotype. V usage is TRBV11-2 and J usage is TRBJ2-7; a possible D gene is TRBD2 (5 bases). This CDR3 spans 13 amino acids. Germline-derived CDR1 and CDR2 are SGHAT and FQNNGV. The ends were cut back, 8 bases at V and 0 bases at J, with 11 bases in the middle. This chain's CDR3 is CASGEMSSYEQYF. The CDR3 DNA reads TGTGCCAGCGGGGAGATGAGCTCCTACGAGCAGTACTTC. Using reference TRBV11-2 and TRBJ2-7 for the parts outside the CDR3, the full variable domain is EAGVAQSPRYKIIEKRQSVAFWCNPISGHATLYWYQQILGQGPKLLIQFQNNGVVDDSQLPKDRFSAERLKGVDSTLKIQPAKLEDSAVYLCASGEMSSYEQYFGPGTRLTVT.

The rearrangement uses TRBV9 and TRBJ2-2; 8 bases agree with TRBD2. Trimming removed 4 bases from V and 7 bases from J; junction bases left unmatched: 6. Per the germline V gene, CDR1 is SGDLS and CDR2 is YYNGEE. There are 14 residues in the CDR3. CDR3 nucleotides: TGTGCCAGCAGCTTTAGGACTAGCCTCGGGGAGCTGTTTTTT. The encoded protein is CASSFRTSLGELFF.

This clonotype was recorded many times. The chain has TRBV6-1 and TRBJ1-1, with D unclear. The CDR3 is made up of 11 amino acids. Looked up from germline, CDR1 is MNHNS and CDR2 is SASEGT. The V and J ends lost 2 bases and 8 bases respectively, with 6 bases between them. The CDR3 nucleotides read TGTGCCAGCAGTGAAATGCGGGAAGCTTTCTTT. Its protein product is CASSEMREAFF.

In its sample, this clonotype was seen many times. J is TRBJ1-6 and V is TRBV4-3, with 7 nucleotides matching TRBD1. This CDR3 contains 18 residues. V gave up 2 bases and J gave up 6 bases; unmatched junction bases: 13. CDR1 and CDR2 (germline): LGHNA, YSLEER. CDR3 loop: CASSQKVGVQGGNSPLHF. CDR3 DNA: TGCGCCAGCAGCCAAAAGGTGGGGGTTCAGGGGGGTAATTCACCCCTCCACTTT.

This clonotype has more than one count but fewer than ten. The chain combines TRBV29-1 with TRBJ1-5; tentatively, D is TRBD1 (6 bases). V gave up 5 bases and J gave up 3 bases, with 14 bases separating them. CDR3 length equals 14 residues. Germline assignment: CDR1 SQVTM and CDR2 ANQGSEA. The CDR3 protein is CSVRGMGDNQPQHF. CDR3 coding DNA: TGCAGCGTTAGGGGGATGGGAGACAATCAGCCCCAGCATTTT. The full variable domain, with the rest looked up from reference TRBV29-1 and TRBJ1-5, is SAVISQKPSRDICQRGTSLTIQCQVDSQVTMMFWYRQQPGQSLTLIATANQGSEATYESGFVIDKFPISRPNLTFSTLTVSNMSPEDSSIYLCSVRGMGDNQPQHFGDGTRLSIL.